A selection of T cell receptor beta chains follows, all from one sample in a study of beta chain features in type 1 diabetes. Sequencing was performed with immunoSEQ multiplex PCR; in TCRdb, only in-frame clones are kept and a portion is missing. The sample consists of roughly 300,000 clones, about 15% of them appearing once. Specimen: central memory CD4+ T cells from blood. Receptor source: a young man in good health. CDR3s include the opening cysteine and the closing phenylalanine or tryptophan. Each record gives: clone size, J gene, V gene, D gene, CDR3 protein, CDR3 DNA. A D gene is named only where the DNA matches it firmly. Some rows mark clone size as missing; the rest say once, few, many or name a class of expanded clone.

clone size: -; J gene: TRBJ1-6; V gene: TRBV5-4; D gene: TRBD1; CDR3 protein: CASSPGQQTHNSPLHF; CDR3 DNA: TGTGCCAGCAGCCCGGGACAGCAGACACATAATTCACCCCTCCACTTT
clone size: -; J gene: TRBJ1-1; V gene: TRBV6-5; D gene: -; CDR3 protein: CASTPFGGLSFF; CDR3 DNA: TGTGCCAGCACGCCTTTTGGGGGCTTGTCTTTCTTT
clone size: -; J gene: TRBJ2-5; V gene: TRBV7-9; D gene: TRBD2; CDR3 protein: CASSGGGAEETQYF; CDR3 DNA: TGTGCCAGCAGCGGCGGGGGAGCGGAAGAGACCCAGTACTTC
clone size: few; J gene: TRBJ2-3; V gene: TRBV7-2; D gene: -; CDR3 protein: CASSLGLGTDTQYF; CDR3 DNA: TGTGCCAGCAGCTTAGGTCTAGGCACAGATACGCAGTATTTT
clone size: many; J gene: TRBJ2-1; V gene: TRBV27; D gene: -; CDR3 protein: CASSAQGWGNEQFF; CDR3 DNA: TGTGCCAGCAGTGCCCAGGGGTGGGGGAATGAGCAGTTCTTC
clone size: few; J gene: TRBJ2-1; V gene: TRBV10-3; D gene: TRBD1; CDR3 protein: CAARSRQGDEQFF; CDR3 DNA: TGTGCCGCCAGAAGTCGACAGGGAGATGAGCAGTTCTTC
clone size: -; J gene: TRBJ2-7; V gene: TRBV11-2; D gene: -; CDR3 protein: CASSLSSLEQYF; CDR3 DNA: TGTGCCAGCAGCTTAAGCTCCCTAGAGCAGTACTTC
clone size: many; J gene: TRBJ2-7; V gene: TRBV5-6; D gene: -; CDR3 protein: CASSFRIYEQYF; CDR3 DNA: TGTGCCAGCAGCTTCCGGATTTACGAGCAGTACTTC
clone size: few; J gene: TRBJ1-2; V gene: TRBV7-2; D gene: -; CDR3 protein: CASSLVGVSGYTF; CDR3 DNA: TGTGCCAGCAGCTTAGTGGGGGTCTCTGGCTACACCTTC
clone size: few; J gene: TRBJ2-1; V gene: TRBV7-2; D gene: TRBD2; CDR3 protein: CASSLSGLAGVVDEQFF; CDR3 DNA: TGTGCCAGCAGCTTATCCGGACTAGCGGGAGTTGTAGATGAGCAGTTCTTC
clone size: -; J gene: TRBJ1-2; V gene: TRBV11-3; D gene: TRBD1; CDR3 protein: CASSLSTGNYGYTF; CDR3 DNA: TGTGCCAGCAGCTTATCGACAGGGAACTATGGCTACACCTTC
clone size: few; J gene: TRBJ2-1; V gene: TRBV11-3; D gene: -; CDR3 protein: CASSFSNRGPSYNEQFF; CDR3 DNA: TGTGCCAGCAGCTTCAGCAACAGAGGGCCCTCCTACAATGAGCAGTTCTTC
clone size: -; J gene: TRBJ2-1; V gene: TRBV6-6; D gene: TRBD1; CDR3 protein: CASRGQGHEQFF; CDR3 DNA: TGTGCCAGCAGGGGACAGGGCCATGAGCAGTTCTTC
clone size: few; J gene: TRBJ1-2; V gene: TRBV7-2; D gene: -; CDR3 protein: CASSLGLANYGYTF; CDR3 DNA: TGTGCCAGCAGCTTGGGCTTAGCGAACTATGGCTACACCTTC
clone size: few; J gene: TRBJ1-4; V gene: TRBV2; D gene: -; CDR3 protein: CASSVRRTSTNEKLFF; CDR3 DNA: TGTGCCAGCAGTGTCCGGCGTACTTCAACTAATGAAAAACTGTTTTTT
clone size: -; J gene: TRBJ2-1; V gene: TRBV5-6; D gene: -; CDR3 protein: CASSLEGKYNEQFF; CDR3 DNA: TGTGCCAGCAGCTTGGAGGGGAAGTACAATGAGCAGTTCTTC
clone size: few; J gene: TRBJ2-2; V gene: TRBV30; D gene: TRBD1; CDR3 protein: CAWSQGGATGELFF; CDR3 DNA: TGTGCCTGGAGTCAAGGGGGCGCCACCGGGGAGCTGTTTTTT
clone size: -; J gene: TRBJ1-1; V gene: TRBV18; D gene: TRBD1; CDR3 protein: CASSPPGQGTEAFF; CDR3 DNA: TGTGCCAGCTCACCACCGGGACAGGGGACTGAAGCTTTCTTT
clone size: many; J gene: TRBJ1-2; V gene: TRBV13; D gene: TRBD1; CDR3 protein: CASSRAGQGHGYTF; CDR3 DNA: TGTGCCAGCAGCCGCGCGGGACAGGGTCATGGCTACACCTTC
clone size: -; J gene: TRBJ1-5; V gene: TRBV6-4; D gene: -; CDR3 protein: CASRLTGFNQPQHF; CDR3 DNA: TGTGCCAGCAGGTTAACAGGGTTCAATCAGCCCCAGCATTTT
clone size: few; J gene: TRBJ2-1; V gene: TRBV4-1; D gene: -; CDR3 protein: CASSHEPSPQYEQFF; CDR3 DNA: TGCGCCAGCAGCCACGAGCCTAGTCCCCAATATGAGCAGTTCTTC
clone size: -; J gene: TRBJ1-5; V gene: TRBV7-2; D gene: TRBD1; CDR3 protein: CASSAGTARQPQHF; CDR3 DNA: TGTGCCAGCAGCGCAGGGACAGCCAGACAGCCCCAGCATTTT
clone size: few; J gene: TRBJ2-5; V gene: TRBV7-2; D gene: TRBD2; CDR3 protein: CASSLTSGSQETQYF; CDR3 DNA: TGTGCCAGCAGTCTAACTAGCGGGAGTCAAGAGACCCAGTACTTC
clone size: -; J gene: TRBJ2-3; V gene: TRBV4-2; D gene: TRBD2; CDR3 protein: CASSQEVGLAGSTDTQYF; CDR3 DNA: TGTGCCAGCAGCCAAGAAGTTGGACTAGCGGGGAGCACAGATACGCAGTATTTT
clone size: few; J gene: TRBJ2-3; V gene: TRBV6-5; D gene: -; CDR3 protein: CASSYFGGFTDTQYF; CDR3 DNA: TGTGCCAGCAGTTACTTCGGAGGGTTCACAGATACGCAGTATTTT
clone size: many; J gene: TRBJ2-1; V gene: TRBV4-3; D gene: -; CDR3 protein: CASSQGRVNEQFF; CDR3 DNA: TGCGCCAGCAGCCAAGGGCGAGTCAATGAGCAGTTCTTC
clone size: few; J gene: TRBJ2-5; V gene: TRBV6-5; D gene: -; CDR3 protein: CASIQPYPRGTQYF; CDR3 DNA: TGTGCCAGCATTCAACCGTATCCCCGGGGGACCCAGTACTTC
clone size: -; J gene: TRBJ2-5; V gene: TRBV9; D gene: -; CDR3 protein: CASSVDLGRGRRETQYF; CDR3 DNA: TGTGCCAGCAGCGTAGATCTTGGCAGGGGAAGGCGAGAGACCCAGTACTTC
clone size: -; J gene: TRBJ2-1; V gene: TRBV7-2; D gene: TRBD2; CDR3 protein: CASTIGGRVVNEQFF; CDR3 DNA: TGTGCCAGCACCATAGGCGGGAGAGTTGTGAATGAGCAGTTCTTC
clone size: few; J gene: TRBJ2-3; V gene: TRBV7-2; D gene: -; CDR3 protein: CASILSSSGTDTQYF; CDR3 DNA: TGTGCCAGCATCCTTTCGAGCAGTGGCACAGATACGCAGTATTTT
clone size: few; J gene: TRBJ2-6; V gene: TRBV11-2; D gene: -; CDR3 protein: CASSRASGANVLTF; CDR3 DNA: TGTGCCAGCTCGCGGGCCTCTGGGGCCAACGTCCTGACTTTC
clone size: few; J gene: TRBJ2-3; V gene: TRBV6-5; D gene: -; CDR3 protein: CASSYRGAEIDTQYF; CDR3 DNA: TGTGCCAGCAGTTATAGGGGGGCCGAAATAGATACGCAGTATTTT
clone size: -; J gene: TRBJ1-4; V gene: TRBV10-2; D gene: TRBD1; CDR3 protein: CASTGTGGNEKLFF; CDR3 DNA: TGCGCCAGCACTGGGACAGGGGGGAATGAAAAACTGTTTTTT
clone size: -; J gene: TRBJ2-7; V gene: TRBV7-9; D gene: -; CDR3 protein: CAVGDNSYEQYF; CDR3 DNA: TGTGCTGTGGGGGACAACTCCTACGAGCAGTACTTC
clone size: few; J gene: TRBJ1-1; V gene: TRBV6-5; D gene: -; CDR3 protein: CASNSGTGAPRAFF; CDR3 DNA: TGTGCCAGCAACTCCGGGACGGGAGCTCCTAGAGCTTTCTTT